This TCR beta chain was profiled in a study of OX40 agonist ivuxolimab in advanced cancers. Study-wide background: Treatment of patients was with ivuxolimab, an agonistic anti-OX40 (CD134) antibody.

Deletions cut 5 bases from V and 4 bases from J, with 9 bases between. Germline CDR1 and CDR2: MRHNA and SNTAGT. The CDR3 is 13 amino acids. Assay: immunoSEQ multiplex PCR; the TCRdb copy retains only in-frame clones and omits some. The table records roughly 90,000 clones, about 89% of them present only once. The sequence came from an adult with an advanced solid tumor such as melanoma, head and neck, liver or kidney cancer. The chain employs TRBV6-4 and TRBJ2-1, with no clear D. This material consisted of CD4+ or CD8+ T cells sorted from blood, taken in a trial of the OX40 agonist ivuxolimab. The CDR3 loop reads CASSQTEYNEQFF. The CDR3 DNA sequence: TGTGCCAGCAGTCAGACCGAGTACAATGAGCAGTTCTTC.